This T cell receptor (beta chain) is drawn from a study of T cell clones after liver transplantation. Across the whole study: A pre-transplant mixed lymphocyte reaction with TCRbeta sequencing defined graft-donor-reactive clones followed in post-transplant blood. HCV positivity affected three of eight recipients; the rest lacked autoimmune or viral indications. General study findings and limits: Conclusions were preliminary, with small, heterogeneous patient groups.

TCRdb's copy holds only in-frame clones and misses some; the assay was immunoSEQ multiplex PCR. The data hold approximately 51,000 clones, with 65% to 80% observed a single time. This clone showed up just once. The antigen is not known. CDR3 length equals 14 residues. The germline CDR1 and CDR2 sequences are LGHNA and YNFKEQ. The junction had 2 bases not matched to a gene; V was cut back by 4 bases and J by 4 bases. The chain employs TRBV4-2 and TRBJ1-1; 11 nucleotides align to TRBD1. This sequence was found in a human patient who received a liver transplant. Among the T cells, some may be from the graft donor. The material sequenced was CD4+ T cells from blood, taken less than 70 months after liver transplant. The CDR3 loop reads CASSLGQGGTEAFF. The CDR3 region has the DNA TGTGCCAGCAGCCTGGGACAGGGGGGCACTGAAGCTTTCTTT.